This T cell receptor beta chain was identified in a study of control samples from healthy donors and cancer patients. The V end was cut by 8 bases, the J end by 3 bases, with 11 bases between. The germline V gene encodes CDR1 SGHDN and CDR2 FVKESK. The CDR3 contains 12 residues. Produced via immunoSEQ multiplex PCR; TCRdb's table is partial and in-frame only. The table shows 100,000 to 150,000 clones, with 92% occurring only once. Sequenced sample: blood. This receptor was obtained from a woman aged 45-65 years in good health. The V and J genes are TRBV14 and TRBJ2-7; tentative D call: TRBD2 (5 bases). The CDR3 bases are TGTGCCAGCGCCCCGGGGAACTACGAGCAGTACTTC. Translating gives CASAPGNYEQYF.